Listed below are T cell receptor beta chains from one sample, sequenced in a study of cytomegalovirus exposure and HLA in healthy donors. The method was immunoSEQ multiplex PCR; TCRdb's version includes in-frame clones alone and lacks a portion of them. The table counts some 200,000 clones; about 0.81% lies in the top ten. Sequencing input: PBMCs. The receptors shown here come from a woman between 18 and 30 years old in good health and CMV-seropositive. CDR3s include the opening cysteine and the closing phenylalanine or tryptophan. The D gene is left open where the match is weak.

J	V	D	CDR3	DNA
TRBJ2-1	TRBV9	TRBD2	CASSALAGGYNEQFF	TGTGCCAGCAGCGCCCTAGCGGGAGGCTACAATGAGCAGTTCTTC
TRBJ1-3	TRBV5-1	TRBD1	CASSPGTGASNTIYF	TGCGCCAGCAGCCCCGGGACAGGGGCCAGCAACACCATATATTTT
TRBJ2-5	TRBV5-1	TRBD2	CASSLGTSGTGGETQYF	TGCGCCAGCAGCTTGGGGACTAGCGGGACGGGTGGGGAGACCCAGTACTTC
TRBJ1-5	TRBV30	TRBD1	CAWAPRDRFLYSNQPQHF	TGTGCCTGGGCCCCCCGGGACAGATTTTTATATAGCAATCAGCCCCAGCATTTT
TRBJ2-7	TRBV19	NA	CASSMTVNSYEQYF	TGTGCCAGTAGTATGACAGTGAACTCCTACGAGCAGTACTTC
TRBJ2-7	TRBV6-5	TRBD2	CASGTTSGPYEQYF	TGTGCCAGCGGAACGACTAGCGGCCCCTACGAGCAGTACTTC
TRBJ2-1	TRBV4-3	TRBD2	CASSQDLTSGIRYYNEQFF	TGCGCCAGCAGCCAAGATTTGACTAGCGGGATCCGATACTACAATGAGCAGTTCTTC
TRBJ1-1	TRBV5-1	NA	CASRTGSGTEAFF	TGCGCCAGCAGAACGGGGAGCGGCACTGAAGCTTTCTTT
TRBJ1-1	TRBV28	NA	CASSLRDRGTF	TGTGCCAGCAGTTTGCGCGACAGAGGAACCTTT
TRBJ2-1	TRBV7-6	NA	CASSPAPYNEQFF	TGTGCCAGCAGCCCAGCGCCCTACAATGAGCAGTTCTTC
TRBJ1-4	TRBV4-2	TRBD1	CASSQPGNRGVNEKLFF	TGTGCCAGCAGCCAACCCGGAAACAGGGGGGTTAACGAAAAACTGTTTTTT
TRBJ2-3	TRBV6-1	TRBD2	CASSEERGGPDTQYF	TGTGCCAGCAGTGAAGAGCGGGGGGGACCAGATACGCAGTATTTT
TRBJ2-1	TRBV5-4	TRBD2	CASSLGGEYNEQFF	TGTGCCAGCAGCCTCGGGGGGGAATACAATGAGCAGTTCTTC
TRBJ1-5	TRBV5-5	NA	CASSLEQGRNQPQHF	TGTGCCAGCAGCTTGGAACAGGGACGCAATCAGCCCCAGCATTTT
TRBJ2-7	TRBV5-8	TRBD1	CASSANGQGYEQYF	TGTGCCAGCAGCGCAAACGGACAGGGCTACGAGCAGTACTTC
TRBJ2-1	TRBV9	NA	CASSVGGAEQFF	TGTGCCAGCAGCGTAGGAGGAGCTGAGCAGTTCTTC
TRBJ2-1	TRBV27	TRBD2	CASSLPGLAGYNEQFF	TGTGCCAGCAGTTTACCGGGACTAGCGGGGTACAATGAGCAGTTCTTC
TRBJ2-3	TRBV30	TRBD2	CAWTPGTNTQYF	TGTGCCTGGACCCCTGGGACTAATACGCAGTATTTT
TRBJ2-5	TRBV5-4	NA	CASSLGTVQETQYF	TGTGCCAGCAGCTTGGGGACAGTCCAAGAGACCCAGTACTTC
TRBJ1-1	TRBV9	NA	CASSAIAKIMNTEAFF	TGTGCCAGCAGCGCCATAGCTAAGATTATGAACACTGAAGCTTTCTTT
TRBJ2-2	TRBV7-9	NA	CASSLLEAGELFF	TGTGCCAGCAGCCTCCTAGAGGCCGGGGAGCTGTTTTTT
TRBJ2-1	TRBV5-6	TRBD2	CASSFVGLAMGEQFF	TGTGCCAGCAGCTTCGTAGGACTAGCGATGGGTGAGCAGTTCTTC
TRBJ2-7	TRBV4-3	NA	CASSQAYSQPYEQYF	TGCGCCAGCAGCCAAGCCTACAGCCAGCCCTACGAGCAGTACTTC
TRBJ1-2	TRBV19	TRBD1	CASRRTGTHGYTF	TGTGCCAGTAGGCGGACAGGGACTCATGGCTACACCTTC
TRBJ2-2	TRBV18	NA	CASSPFSRVSNTGELFF	TGTGCCAGCTCACCATTTTCCCGTGTGTCGAACACCGGGGAGCTGTTTTTT
TRBJ2-7	TRBV15	TRBD2	CATSRSSGYEQYF	TGTGCCACCAGCAGGTCTAGCGGCTACGAGCAGTACTTC
TRBJ2-1	TRBV11-3	TRBD2	CASSSGTSVYNEQFF	TGTGCCAGCAGCTCGGGGACTAGCGTCTACAATGAGCAGTTCTTC
TRBJ1-3	TRBV7-9	NA	CASSLAIGNGNTIYF	TGTGCCAGCAGCTTAGCGATCGGGAACGGAAACACCATATATTTT
TRBJ1-6	TRBV6-1	NA	CASRVDRTSPLHF	TGTGCCAGCAGGGTGGACAGAACTTCACCCCTCCACTTT
TRBJ2-5	TRBV4-2	NA	CASSQDRRKETQYF	TGTGCCAGCAGCCAAGATCGGAGGAAAGAGACCCAGTACTTC
TRBJ2-3	TRBV2	TRBD2	CASSEAAQREGDTQYF	TGTGCCAGCAGTGAAGCCGCACAGCGGGAGGGTGATACGCAGTATTTT
TRBJ2-5	TRBV5-1	TRBD2	CASSLGLAGVLQETQYF	TGCGCCAGCAGCTTAGGACTAGCGGGGGTGCTACAAGAGACCCAGTACTTC
TRBJ1-2	TRBV5-5	NA	CASSYTGDYGYTF	TGTGCCAGCAGCTACACCGGGGATTATGGCTACACCTTC
TRBJ2-5	TRBV12-5	NA	CASGLDRKETQYF	TGTGCTAGTGGTTTAGACAGGAAAGAGACCCAGTACTTC
TRBJ2-7	TRBV7-9	NA	CASSSEGVQYF	TGTGCCAGCAGCTCCGAGGGGGTGCAGTACTTC
TRBJ2-1	TRBV10-1	TRBD2	CASSDTRTSEVSYNEQFF	TGCGCCAGCAGTGACACTCGGACTAGCGAGGTCTCCTACAATGAGCAGTTCTTC
TRBJ2-1	TRBV4-1	TRBD2	CASRNLAGGGEQFF	TGCGCCAGCAGGAATTTAGCGGGAGGTGGTGAGCAGTTCTTC
TRBJ2-5	TRBV19	TRBD2	CASSIGSGLAGETQYF	TGTGCCAGTAGTATCGGGTCGGGACTAGCTGGAGAGACCCAGTACTTC
TRBJ2-7	TRBV2	TRBD1	CASSLTGYEQYF	TGTGCCAGCAGTTTGACAGGGTACGAGCAGTACTTC
TRBJ2-7	TRBV30	TRBD1	CAWSVRGGTYEQYF	TGTGCCTGGAGTGTCCGAGGGGGCACCTACGAGCAGTACTTC
TRBJ1-1	TRBV19	NA	CASSIVSHTEAFF	TGTGCCAGTAGTATAGTGAGTCACACTGAAGCTTTCTTT
TRBJ1-1	TRBV9	NA	CASAPGTKNTEAFF	TGTGCCAGCGCTCCCGGGACAAAGAACACTGAAGCTTTCTTT
TRBJ1-2	TRBV5-4	TRBD1	CASSLADRGRSGYTF	TGTGCCAGCAGCTTGGCCGACAGGGGGCGAAGTGGCTACACCTTC
TRBJ2-2	TRBV19	NA	CASIPRGSLNTGELFF	TGTGCCAGTATCCCCAGGGGCAGCCTGAACACCGGGGAGCTGTTTTTT
TRBJ2-1	TRBV5-1	TRBD2	CASSFILAGALYNEQFF	TGCGCCAGCAGCTTTATACTAGCGGGGGCCCTATACAATGAGCAGTTCTTC
TRBJ1-2	TRBV5-1	TRBD1	CASSQGQGPYPGGYTF	TGCGCCAGCAGCCAAGGACAGGGGCCGTACCCGGGGGGCTACACCTTC
TRBJ2-1	TRBV7-9	NA	CASSPRSGTDEQFF	TGTGCCAGCAGCCCAAGATCGGGTACGGATGAGCAGTTCTTC
TRBJ2-7	TRBV5-4	TRBD2	CASSLALAGAQHEQYF	TGTGCCAGCAGCTTGGCCCTAGCGGGAGCCCAGCACGAGCAGTACTTC
TRBJ2-1	TRBV6-1	TRBD1	CASRRTGLSNEQFF	TGTGCCAGCAGACGGACAGGGTTAAGCAATGAGCAGTTCTTC
TRBJ2-5	TRBV6-5	NA	CASSYSPDSQETQYF	TGTGCCAGCAGTTACTCCCCGGACAGCCAAGAGACCCAGTACTTC
TRBJ2-1	TRBV9	TRBD2	CASSVQAGSYNEQFF	TGTGCCAGCAGCGTCCAAGCGGGATCCTACAATGAGCAGTTCTTC